What follows is one TCR beta chain and its context. Its cognate antigen is unknown. This sample is part of a study of cytomegalovirus exposure and HLA in healthy donors. The PCR made use of 60 Vbeta and 13 Jbeta primers. Produced via immunoSEQ multiplex PCR; TCRdb's table is partial and in-frame only. The sample lists roughly 180,000 clones, about 75% occurring once. General study points: A later analysis appeared to link common viral pathogens to several of the most significant clusters. Specificity of a few CMV-associated chains for CMV antigens was verified in vitro. Sequence variants that were highly shared formed a cluster that was likely a sequencing artifact.

Per germline, CDR1 SEHNR and CDR2 FQNEAQ (reference sequence). This CDR3 is built from 15 residues. Trimming cost V 3 bases and J 6 bases; bases outside gene matches: 8. The sequence came from a man aged 45-60 years in good health and CMV-seropositive. The genes are TRBV7-9 and TRBJ1-1, with 9 nucleotides matching TRBD1. The sequenced material came from PBMCs. The CDR3 nucleotides are TGTGCCAGCAGCTTGGACGGACAGGGGAGCCCTGAAGCTTTCTTT. Translation: CASSLDGQGSPEAFF.